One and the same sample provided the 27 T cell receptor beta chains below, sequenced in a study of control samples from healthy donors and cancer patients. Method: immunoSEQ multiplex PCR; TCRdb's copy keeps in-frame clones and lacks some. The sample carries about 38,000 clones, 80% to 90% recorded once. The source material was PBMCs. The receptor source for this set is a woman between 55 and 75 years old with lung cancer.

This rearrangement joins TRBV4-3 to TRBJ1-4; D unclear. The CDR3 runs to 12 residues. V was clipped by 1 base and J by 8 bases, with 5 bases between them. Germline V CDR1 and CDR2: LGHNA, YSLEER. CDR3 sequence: CASSQGPEKLFF. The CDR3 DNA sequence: TGCGCCAGCAGCCAAGGGCCCGAAAAACTGTTTTTT.

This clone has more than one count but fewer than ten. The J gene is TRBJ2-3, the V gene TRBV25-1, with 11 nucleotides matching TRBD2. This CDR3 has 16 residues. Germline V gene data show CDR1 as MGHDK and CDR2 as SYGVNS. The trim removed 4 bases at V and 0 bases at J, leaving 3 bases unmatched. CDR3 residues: CASSAGTSGSTDTQYF. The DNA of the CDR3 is TGTGCCAGCAGTGCCGGGACTAGCGGAAGCACAGATACGCAGTATTTT.

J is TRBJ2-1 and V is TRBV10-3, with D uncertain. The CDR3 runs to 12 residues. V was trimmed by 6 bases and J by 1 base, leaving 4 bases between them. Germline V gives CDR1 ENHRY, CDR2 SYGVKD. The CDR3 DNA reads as TGTGCCATCAGAGGATCCTACAATGAGCAGTTCTTC. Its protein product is CAIRGSYNEQFF.

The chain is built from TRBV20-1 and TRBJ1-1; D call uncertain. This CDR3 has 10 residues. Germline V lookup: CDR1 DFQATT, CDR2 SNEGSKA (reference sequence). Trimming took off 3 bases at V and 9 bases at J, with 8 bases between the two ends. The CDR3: CSASGPKAFF. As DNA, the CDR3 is TGCAGTGCTAGCGGGCCCAAAGCTTTCTTT.

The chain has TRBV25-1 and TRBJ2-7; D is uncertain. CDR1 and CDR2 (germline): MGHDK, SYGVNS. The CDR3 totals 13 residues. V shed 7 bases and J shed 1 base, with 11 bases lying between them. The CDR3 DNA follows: TGTGCCAGCACCCCTAGGCGGTCCTACGAGCAGTACTTC. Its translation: CASTPRRSYEQYF.

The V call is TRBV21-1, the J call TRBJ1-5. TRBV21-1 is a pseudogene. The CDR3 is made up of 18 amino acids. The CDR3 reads CASSLPSGGGAGNQPQHF. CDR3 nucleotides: TGTGCCAGCAGCCTCCCCTCGGGGGGGGGCGCCGGGAATCAGCCCCAGCATTTT.

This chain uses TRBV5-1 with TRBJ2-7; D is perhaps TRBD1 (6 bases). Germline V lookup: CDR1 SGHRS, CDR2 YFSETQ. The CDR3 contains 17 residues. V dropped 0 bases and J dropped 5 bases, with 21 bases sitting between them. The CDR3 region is CASSLDVASAGVHEQYF. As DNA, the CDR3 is TGCGCCAGCAGCTTGGATGTAGCGTCGGCAGGGGTCCACGAGCAGTACTTC.

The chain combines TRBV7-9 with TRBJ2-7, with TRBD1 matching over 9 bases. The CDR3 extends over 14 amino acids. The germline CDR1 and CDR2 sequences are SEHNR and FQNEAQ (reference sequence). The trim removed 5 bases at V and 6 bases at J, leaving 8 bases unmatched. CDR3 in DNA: TGTGCCAGCAGCCATTGGACAGGGGAAGGCGAGCAGTACTTC. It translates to CASSHWTGEGEQYF.

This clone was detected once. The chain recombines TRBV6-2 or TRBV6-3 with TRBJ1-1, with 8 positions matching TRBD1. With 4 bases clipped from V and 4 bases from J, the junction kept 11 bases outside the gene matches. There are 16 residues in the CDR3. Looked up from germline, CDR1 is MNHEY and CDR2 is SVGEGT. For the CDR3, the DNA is TGTGCCAGCAGTTCTAGACAGGGGCCGAGTAGCACTGAAGCTTTCTTT. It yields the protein CASSSRQGPSSTEAFF.

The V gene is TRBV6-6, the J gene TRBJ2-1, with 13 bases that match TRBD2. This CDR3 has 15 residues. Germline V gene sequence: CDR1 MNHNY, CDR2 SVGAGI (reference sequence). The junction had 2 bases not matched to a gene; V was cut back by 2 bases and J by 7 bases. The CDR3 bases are TGTGCCAGCAGTTACCAACTAGCGGGAGGGAATGAGCAGTTCTTC. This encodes CASSYQLAGGNEQFF.

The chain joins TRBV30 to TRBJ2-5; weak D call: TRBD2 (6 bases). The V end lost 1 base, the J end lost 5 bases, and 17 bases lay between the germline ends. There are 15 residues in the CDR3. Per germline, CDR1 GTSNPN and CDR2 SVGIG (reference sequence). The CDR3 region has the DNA TGTGCCTGGAGTGAATCGGGACTCCGAATCGAGACCCAGTACTTC. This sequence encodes CAWSESGLRIETQYF.

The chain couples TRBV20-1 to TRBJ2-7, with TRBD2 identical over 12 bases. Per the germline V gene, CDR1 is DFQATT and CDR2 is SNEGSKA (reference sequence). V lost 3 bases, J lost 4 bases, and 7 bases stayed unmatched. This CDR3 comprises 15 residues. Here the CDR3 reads CSASPPTSGGYEQYF. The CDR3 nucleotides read TGCAGTGCTAGTCCCCCGACTAGCGGGGGTTACGAGCAGTACTTC.

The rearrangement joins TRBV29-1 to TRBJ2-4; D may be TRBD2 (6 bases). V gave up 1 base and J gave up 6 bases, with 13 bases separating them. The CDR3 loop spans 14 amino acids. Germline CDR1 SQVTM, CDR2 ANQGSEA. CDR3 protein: CSVEVGGSLNIQYF. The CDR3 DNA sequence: TGCAGCGTTGAAGTTGGGGGGTCCCTAAACATTCAGTACTTC. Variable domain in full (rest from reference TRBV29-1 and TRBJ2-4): SAVISQKPSRDICQRGTSLTIQCQVDSQVTMMFWYRQQPGQSLTLIATANQGSEATYESGFVIDKFPISRPNLTFSTLTVSNMSPEDSSIYLCSVEVGGSLNIQYFGAGTRLSVL.

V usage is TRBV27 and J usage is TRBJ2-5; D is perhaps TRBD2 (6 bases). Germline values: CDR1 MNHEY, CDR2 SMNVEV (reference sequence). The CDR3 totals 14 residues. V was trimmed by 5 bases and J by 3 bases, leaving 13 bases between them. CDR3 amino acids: CASSPTPGEETQYF. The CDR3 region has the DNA TGTGCCAGCAGTCCCACGCCGGGGGAAGAGACCCAGTACTTC.

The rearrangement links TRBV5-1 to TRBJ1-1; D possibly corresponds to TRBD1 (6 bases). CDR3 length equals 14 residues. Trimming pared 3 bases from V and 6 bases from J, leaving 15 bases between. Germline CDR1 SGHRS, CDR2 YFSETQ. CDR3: CASSSLAGEAEAFF. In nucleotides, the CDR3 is TGCGCCAGCAGCTCCCTGGCAGGGGAGGCTGAAGCTTTCTTT.

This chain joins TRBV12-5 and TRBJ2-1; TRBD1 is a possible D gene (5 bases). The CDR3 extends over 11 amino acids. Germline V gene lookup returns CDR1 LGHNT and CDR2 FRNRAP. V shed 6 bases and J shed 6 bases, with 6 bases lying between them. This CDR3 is CASGGPNEQFF. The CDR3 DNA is TGTGCTAGTGGGGGGCCCAATGAGCAGTTCTTC.

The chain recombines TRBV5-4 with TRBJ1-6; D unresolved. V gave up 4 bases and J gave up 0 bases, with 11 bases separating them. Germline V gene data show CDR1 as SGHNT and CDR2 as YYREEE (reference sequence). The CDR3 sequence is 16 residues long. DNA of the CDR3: TGTGCCAGCAGCAAGACTTCGAGCTCCTATAATTCACCCCTCCACTTT. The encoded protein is CASSKTSSSYNSPLHF.

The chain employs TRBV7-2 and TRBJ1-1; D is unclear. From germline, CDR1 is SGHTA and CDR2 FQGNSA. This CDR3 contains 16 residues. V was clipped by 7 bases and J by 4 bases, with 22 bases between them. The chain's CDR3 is CASTELRFGGFTEAFF. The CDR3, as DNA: TGTGCCAGCACCGAACTTCGGTTCGGAGGATTCACTGAAGCTTTCTTT. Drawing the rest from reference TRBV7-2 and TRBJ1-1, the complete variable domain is GAGVSQSPSNKVTEKGKDVELRCDPISGHTALYWYRQSLGQGLEFLIYFQGNSAPDKSGLPSDRFSAERTGGSVSTLTIQRTQQEDSAVYLCASTELRFGGFTEAFFGQGTRLTVV.

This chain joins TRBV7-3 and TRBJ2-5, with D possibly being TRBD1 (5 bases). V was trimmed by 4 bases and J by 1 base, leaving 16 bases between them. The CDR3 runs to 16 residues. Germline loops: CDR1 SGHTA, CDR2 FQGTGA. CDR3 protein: CASSSQATTVQETQYF. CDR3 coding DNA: TGTGCCAGCAGCTCCCAAGCGACGACAGTCCAAGAGACCCAGTACTTC.

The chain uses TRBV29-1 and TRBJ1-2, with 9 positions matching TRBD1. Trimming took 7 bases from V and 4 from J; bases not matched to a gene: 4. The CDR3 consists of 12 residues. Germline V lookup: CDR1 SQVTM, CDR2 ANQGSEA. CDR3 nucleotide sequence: TGCAGCGACTTGGGACAGGGCTATGGCTACACCTTC. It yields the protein CSDLGQGYGYTF.

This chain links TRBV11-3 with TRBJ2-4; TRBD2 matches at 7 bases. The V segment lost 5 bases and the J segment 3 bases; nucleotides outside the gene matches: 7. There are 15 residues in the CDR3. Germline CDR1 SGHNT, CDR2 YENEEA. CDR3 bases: TGTGCCAGCAGCCGAGGGGCTAGCGGCAAAAACATTCAGTACTTC. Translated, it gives CASSRGASGKNIQYF.

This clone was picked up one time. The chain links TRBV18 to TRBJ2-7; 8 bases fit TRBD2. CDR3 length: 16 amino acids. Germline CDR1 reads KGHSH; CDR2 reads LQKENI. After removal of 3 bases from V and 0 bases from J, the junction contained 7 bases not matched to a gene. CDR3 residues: CASSPKGGTSSYEQYF. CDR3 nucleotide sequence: TGTGCCAGCTCACCTAAGGGGGGGACTAGCTCCTACGAGCAGTACTTC.

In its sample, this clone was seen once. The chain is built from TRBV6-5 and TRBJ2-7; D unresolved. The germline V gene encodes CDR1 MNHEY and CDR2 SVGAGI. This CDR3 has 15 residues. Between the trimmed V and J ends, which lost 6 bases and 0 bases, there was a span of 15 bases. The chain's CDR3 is CASRAFESSSYEQYF. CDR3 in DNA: TGTGCCAGCAGGGCTTTCGAGAGTAGCTCCTACGAGCAGTACTTC.

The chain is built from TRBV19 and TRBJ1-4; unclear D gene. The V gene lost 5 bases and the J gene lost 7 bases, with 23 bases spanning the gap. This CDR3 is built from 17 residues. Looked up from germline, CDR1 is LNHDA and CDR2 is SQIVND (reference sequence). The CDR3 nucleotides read TGTGCCAGTAGTCCCCACCCCCCCGGGGTAGACGGTGAAAAACTGTTTTTT. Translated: CASSPHPPGVDGEKLFF.

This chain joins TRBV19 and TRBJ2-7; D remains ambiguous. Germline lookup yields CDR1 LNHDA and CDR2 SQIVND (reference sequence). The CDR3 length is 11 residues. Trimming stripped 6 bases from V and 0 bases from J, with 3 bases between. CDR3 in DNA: TGTGCCAGTAGGGGCTCCTACGAGCAGTACTTC. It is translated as CASRGSYEQYF. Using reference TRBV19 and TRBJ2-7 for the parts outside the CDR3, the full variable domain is DGGITQSPKYLFRKEGQNVTLSCEQNLNHDAMYWYRQDPGQGLRLIYYSQIVNDFQKGDIAEGYSVSREKKESFPLTVTSAQKNPTAFYLCASRGSYEQYFGPGTRLTVT.

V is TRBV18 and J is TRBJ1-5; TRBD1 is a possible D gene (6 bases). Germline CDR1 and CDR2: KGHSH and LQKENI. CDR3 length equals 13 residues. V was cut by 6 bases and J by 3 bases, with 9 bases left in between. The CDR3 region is CASSRGPNQPQHF. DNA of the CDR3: TGTGCCAGCTCCCGGGGGCCCAATCAGCCCCAGCATTTT.

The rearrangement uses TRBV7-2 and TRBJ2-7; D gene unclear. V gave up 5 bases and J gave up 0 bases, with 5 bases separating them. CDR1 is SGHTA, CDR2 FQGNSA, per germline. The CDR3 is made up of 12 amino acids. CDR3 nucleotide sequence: TGTGCCAGCAGCCTCAGCTCCTACGAGCAGTACTTC. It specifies CASSLSSYEQYF. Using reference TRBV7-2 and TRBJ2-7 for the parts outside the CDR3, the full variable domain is GAGVSQSPSNKVTEKGKDVELRCDPISGHTALYWYRQSLGQGLEFLIYFQGNSAPDKSGLPSDRFSAERTGGSVSTLTIQRTQQEDSAVYLCASSLSSYEQYFGPGTRLTVT.